This record covers a single T cell receptor (beta chain). No antigen is known for it. It has no much larger one-base neighbor in the sample; base qualities were not kept. The data originate from a study of blood T cell repertoires in COVID-19 (dated by TCRdb to the early 2020s). Regarding the study in general: Samples covering the acute and convalescent phases of COVID-19 were provided by collaborators in the United States, Italy and Spain. A freely available public database, intended as a resource for researchers studying the immune response to SARS-CoV-2, is where the repertoires were released. Subjects who had been exposed to COVID-19, were actively infected with it, or had recovered from it provided the deeply sampled blood TCRbeta repertoires that made up the dataset. Samples came from the ongoing ImmuneRACE study (first 160 participants) plus 1,254 subjects from 6 global collaborators. HLA class I and class II types, where available, came from metadata supplied by the sample provider rather than from assay-based typing. Nearly every sample came with metadata listing a de-identified subject ID, COVID-19 status, age in years and sex. The prospective study material was composed of cDNA or gDNA derived from T cells, B-cell-depleted T cells, or PBMCs.

Paper-wide results and their limitations: The quantity of clinical and demographic metadata differed by source and by participant and was supplied without curation.

TCRbeta CDR3 regions were amplified from genomic DNA by means of the immunoSEQ Assay, a bias-controlled multiplex PCR. As for how the authors treated the data: Within the assay, amplification of reference gene primers was used to estimate how many nucleated cells each sample contained. To quantify the absolute abundance of each unique TCRbeta CDR3 rearrangement, sequence reads were collapsed and filtered. Productive Simpson clonality was computed per sample as the square root of Simpson's diversity index over productive rearrangements. TCRdb took over this immuneACCESS table, retaining in-frame rearrangements with V and J assigned. Such tables are incomplete; in checked studies, under half of the missing clones stem from an unresolved V gene, and the remainder is unexplained. The DNA was the basis for D and trimming; V, J and clone size are from that table. This sample holds about 120,000 clones; roughly 85% were observed only once. The ten largest clones represent 3% to 4% of the sample.

The collaborating institutions used their own protocols to collect whole blood in K2EDTA tubes. Collaborator samples were shipped for TCRbeta analysis as frozen whole blood, isolated PBMCs, or DNA extracted from either sample type. The junction shows trimming of 5 bases on V and 0 bases on J, plus 9 bases between the germline ends. The germline V gene supplies CDR1 SGDLS and CDR2 YYNGEE. The CDR3 numbers 13 residues from cysteine through phenylalanine. Only CDR3 DNA remains: 39 bases, in frame from the first base. This receptor was taken from a man aged 35-49 years with acute or convalescent COVID-19. Sequencing was carried out using peripheral blood. The chain is assembled from TRBV9 and TRBJ2-7; the D gene is not confidently resolved. The sequenced DNA is TGTGCCAGCAGTTCATCGAGCTCCTACGAGCAGTACTTC. Its translation is CASSSSSSYEQYF. The CDR3, completed at both ends by the reference TRBV9 and TRBJ2-7 genes, gives the full variable domain DSGVTQTPKHLITATGQRVTLRCSPRSGDLSVYWYQQSLDQGLQFLIQYYNGEERAKGNILERFSAQQFPDLHSELNLSSLELGDSALYFCASSSSSSYEQYFGPGTRLTVT.